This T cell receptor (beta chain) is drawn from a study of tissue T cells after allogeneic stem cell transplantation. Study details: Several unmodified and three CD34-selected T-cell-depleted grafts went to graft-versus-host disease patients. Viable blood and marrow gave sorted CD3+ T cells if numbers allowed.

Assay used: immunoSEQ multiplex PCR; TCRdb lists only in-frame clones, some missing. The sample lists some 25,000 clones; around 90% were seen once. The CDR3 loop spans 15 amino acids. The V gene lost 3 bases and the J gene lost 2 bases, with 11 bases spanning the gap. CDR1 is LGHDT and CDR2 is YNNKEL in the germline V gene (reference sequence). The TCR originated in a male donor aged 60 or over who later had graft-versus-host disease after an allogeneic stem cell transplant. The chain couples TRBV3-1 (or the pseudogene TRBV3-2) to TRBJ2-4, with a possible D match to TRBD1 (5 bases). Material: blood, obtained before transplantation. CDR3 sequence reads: CASSQDTASKNIQYF. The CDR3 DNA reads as TGTGCCAGCAGCCAGGACACCGCTTCCAAAAACATTCAGTACTTC.